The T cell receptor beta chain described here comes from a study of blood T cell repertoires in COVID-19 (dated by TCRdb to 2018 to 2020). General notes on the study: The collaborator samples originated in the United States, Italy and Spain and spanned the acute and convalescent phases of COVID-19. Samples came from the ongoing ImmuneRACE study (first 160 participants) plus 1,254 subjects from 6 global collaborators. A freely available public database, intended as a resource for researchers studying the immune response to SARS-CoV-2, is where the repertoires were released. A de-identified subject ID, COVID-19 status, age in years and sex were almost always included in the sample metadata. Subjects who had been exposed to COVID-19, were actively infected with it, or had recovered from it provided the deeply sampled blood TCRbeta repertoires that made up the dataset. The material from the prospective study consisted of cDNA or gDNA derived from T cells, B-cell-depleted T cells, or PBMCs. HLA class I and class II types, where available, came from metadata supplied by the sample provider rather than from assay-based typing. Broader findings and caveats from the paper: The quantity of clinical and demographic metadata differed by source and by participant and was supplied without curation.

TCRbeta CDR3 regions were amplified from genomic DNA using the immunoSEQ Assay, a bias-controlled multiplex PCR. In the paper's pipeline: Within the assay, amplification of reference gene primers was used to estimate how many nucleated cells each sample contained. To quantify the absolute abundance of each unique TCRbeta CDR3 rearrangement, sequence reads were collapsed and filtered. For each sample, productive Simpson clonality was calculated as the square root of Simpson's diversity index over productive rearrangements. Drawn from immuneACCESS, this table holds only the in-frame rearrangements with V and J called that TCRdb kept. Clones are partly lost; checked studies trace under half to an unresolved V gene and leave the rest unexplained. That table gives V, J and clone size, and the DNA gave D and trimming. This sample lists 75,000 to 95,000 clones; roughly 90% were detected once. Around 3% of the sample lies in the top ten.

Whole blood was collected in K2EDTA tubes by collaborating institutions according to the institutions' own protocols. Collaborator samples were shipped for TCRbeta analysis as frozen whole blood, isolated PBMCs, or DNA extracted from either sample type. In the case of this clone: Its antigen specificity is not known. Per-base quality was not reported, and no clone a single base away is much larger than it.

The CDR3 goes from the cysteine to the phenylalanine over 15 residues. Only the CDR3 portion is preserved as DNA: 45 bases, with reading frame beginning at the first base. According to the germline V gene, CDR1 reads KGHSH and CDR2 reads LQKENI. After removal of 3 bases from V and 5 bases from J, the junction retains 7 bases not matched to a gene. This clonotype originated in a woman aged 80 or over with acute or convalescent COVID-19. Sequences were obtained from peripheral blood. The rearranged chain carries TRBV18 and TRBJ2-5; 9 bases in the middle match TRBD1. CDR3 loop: CASSPGQGEGETQYF. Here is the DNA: TGTGCCAGCTCACCGGGACAGGGTGAAGGGGAGACCCAGTACTTC.